The present TCR beta chain was sequenced within a study of cytomegalovirus exposure and HLA in healthy donors. General study findings and limits: Later analysis placed DRB1 highest and HLA-C lowest in TCR association rates, which differed by HLA locus. Researchers left out some V segments, among them TRBV6-2 and TRBV6-3, as indistinguishable. TCR beta sequences numbering 15,000 to 20,000 were associated with HLA alleles at 0.05 false discovery rate in a later analysis. Many donors carried some public TCRs, although rarity characterized most TCR sequences.

Comments on this clone: Its cognate antigen is unknown.

V shed 2 bases and J shed 6 bases, with 6 bases lying between them. The V gene's germline CDR1 is SGDLS and CDR2 YYNGEE. The length of the CDR3 is 12 residues. PCR involved 60 Vbeta and 13 Jbeta primers. Here immunoSEQ multiplex PCR was the method, and the copy in TCRdb shows in-frame clones only, minus some. Here the sample spans around 99,000 clones, around 77% being singletons. Sequenced input: PBMCs. The source is a man aged 35 to 55 in good health and CMV-seronegative. The chain combines TRBV9 with TRBJ2-1, with D perhaps TRBD2 (5 bases). CDR3 in amino acids: CASSVDFNEQFF. The CDR3 DNA reads TGTGCCAGCAGCGTGGACTTCAATGAGCAGTTCTTC.